This T cell receptor beta chain was recovered during a study of monozygotic twins with inflammatory bowel disease. Regarding the study as a whole: IBD patients share fewer clonotypes with other people than healthy twins do, especially with disease activity. Lower TCRbeta diversity (inverse Simpson) was seen in IBD patients than in healthy co-twins.

The CDR3 has 15 residues. The germline CDR1 and CDR2 sequences are MRHNA and SNTAGT. The team made cDNA by running eight separate reactions for each sample. Template switching added UMIs carrying a 6-nucleotide sample barcode. TCRdb re-analyzed the 5' RACE reads; it lists each CDR3 protein once, without DNA. With 170,000 or so distinct CDR3 sequences in the sample, the ten largest clones hold just under 7.5%. As for this clonotype: Its target is not known.

The J gene is TRBJ1-5, the V gene TRBV6-4; TCRdb names TRBD1, which stays unverified in the absence of DNA. This receptor was taken from a human donor with ulcerative colitis or Crohn's disease, or a healthy co-twin of an affected twin (not recorded which). Sequenced material: blood. CDR3 amino acids: CATPGLGSSNQPQHF.